This is a list of T cell receptor beta chains from one sample in a study of sequential checkpoint blockade in melanoma. Profiled with immunoSEQ multiplex PCR; TCRdb holds only in-frame clones, not every one. The table has 35,000 to 40,000 clones, about 88% seen once. The specimen comprised CD8+ T cells sorted from blood (inferred from file names), sampled from a patient given nivolumab and ipilimumab in sequence. Source of these receptors: a human donor with melanoma. The CDR3 runs from the conserved cysteine through the conserved F or W. Fields, in order: J gene, V gene, CDR3 protein.

>TRBJ2-4|TRBV5-8
CASSLQGALLAKNIQYF
>TRBJ2-7|TRBV28
CASSSYRVPPIYEQYF
>TRBJ2-7|TRBV28
CASDFGGDRVSYEQYF
>TRBJ2-1|TRBV4-2
CASSQVIGGEQFF
>TRBJ2-5|TRBV2
CASSEGGRAGETQYF
>TRBJ2-2|TRBV9
CASSVDGQAENTGELFF
>TRBJ2-5|TRBV7-6
CASTLFQVGETQYF
>TRBJ1-1|TRBV19
CASSIFSAGENTEAFF
>TRBJ1-3|TRBV5-6
CASSPIGERVTGNTIYF
>TRBJ1-2|TRBV19
CASSRPGQNYGYTF
>TRBJ2-3|TRBV28
CASSLYQGATTDTQYF
>TRBJ2-1|TRBV9
CASSPSGLAGGVGEQFF
>TRBJ2-7|TRBV7-2
CASSLVWQGLSEQYF
>TRBJ1-5|TRBV7-8
CASSLVWGDQPQHF
>TRBJ2-3|TRBV9
CASSDFVSAADTQYF
>TRBJ2-7|TRBV9
CASSVAGGSSYEQYF
>TRBJ1-3|TRBV19
CASSTWEWDGNTIYF
>TRBJ1-3|TRBV2
CASSQGSGNTIYF
>TRBJ1-2|TRBV7-9
CASSLAGQGNYGYTF
>TRBJ2-3|TRBV5-1
CASSSPGLAMLGTDTQYF
>TRBJ1-1|TRBV27
CASRGEGAEAFF
>TRBJ1-5|TRBV7-9
CASSSGDQPQHF
>TRBJ2-1|TRBV27
CASSRGRDEQFF
>TRBJ2-5|TRBV7-3
CASSRDRGETQYF
>TRBJ2-7|TRBV7-8
CASSLGWTVPYEQYF
>TRBJ2-2|TRBV7-9
CASSPTSGRAAGELFF
>TRBJ1-1|TRBV7-9
CASSAQGRTEAFF
>TRBJ1-1|TRBV19
CASREQAYTEAFF
>TRBJ2-7|TRBV30
CAWGIQGENSYEQYF
>TRBJ2-5|TRBV14
CASSQDPGTRRETQYF
>TRBJ2-5|TRBV7-6
CASSPGTGGQETQYF
>TRBJ1-2|TRBV21-1
CASSKADRGYGYTF
>TRBJ1-3|TRBV5-1
CASSLDRGSGNTIYF
>TRBJ1-1|TRBV6-1
CASSEGGGLTEAFF
>TRBJ1-1|TRBV12-5
CASGLMDLNTEAFF
>TRBJ2-7|TRBV7-9
CASSLALGTVLNEQYF
>TRBJ2-3|TRBV9
CASSRPKREVTDTQYF
>TRBJ2-7|TRBV11-2
CASSLGLGRYEQYF
>TRBJ2-5|TRBV4-1
CASSLRRPGQGVGETQYF
>TRBJ2-1|TRBV9
CASSATGNVDEQFF
>TRBJ2-2|TRBV7-8
CASSLTRLAGITGELFF
>TRBJ2-7|TRBV9
CASSVGARGYEQYF
>TRBJ2-2|TRBV7-8
CASQAPDRVGTGELFF
>TRBJ2-5|TRBV5-1
CASSSASGETQYF
>TRBJ1-2|TRBV4-1
CASSLGTGGYGYTF
>TRBJ1-5|TRBV19
CASSMRGSGQPQHF
>TRBJ2-1|TRBV9
CASSPDGGASGPYNEQFF
>TRBJ1-1|TRBV7-9
CASSSQLRRAFF
>TRBJ2-5|TRBV15
CATSRGPGTRETQYF
>TRBJ1-3|TRBV19
CASTSIGGAQHGNTIYF
>TRBJ2-5|TRBV30
CAWRAGGIETQYF
>TRBJ2-3|TRBV4-1
CASSHPRGLTTSTDTQYF
>TRBJ2-7|TRBV6-5
CASSYSAGIEQYF